The 22 T cell receptor beta chains below all came from one sample that was sequenced in a study of blood T cell repertoires in COVID-19. TCRdb keeps only in-frame clones here, not all; method: immunoSEQ multiplex PCR. The sample has about 200,000 clones, around 92% seen once. Sequenced sample: peripheral blood. Receptors were obtained from a man aged 30 to 45 with acute or convalescent COVID-19.

This clone was observed a few times. CDR3: CAGGRENEQFF. The CDR3 DNA reads as TGTGCTGGGGGGCGGGAGAATGAGCAGTTCTTC. This chain joins TRBV2 and TRBJ2-1, with D possibly TRBD2 on 7 matching bases. Germline lookup yields CDR1 SNHLY and CDR2 FYNNEI. This CDR3 has 11 residues.

The chain is built from TRBV7-6 and TRBJ2-1, with D possibly being TRBD2 (6 bases). Germline CDR1 SGHVS, CDR2 FNYEAQ. The CDR3 spans 16 residues. Trimming removed 0 bases at V and 3 bases at J, with 12 bases between. The DNA of the CDR3 is TGTGCCAGCAGCTTAGCGTCCAGCGGGTTCTACAATGAGCAGTTCTTC. This codes for CASSLASSGFYNEQFF.

The chain links TRBV19 to TRBJ1-5; TRBD1 aligns across 7 bases. V trimming: 1 base; J trimming: 6 bases; junction bases outside the gene matches: 6. CDR3 length equals 15 residues. CDR1 is LNHDA and CDR2 is SQIVND in the germline V gene (reference sequence). CDR3 protein: CASSIVWTGGQPQHF. The CDR3, as DNA: TGTGCCAGTAGTATAGTGTGGACAGGAGGTCAGCCCCAGCATTTT.

The chain is built from TRBV12-3 or TRBV12-4 and TRBJ2-2, with D unresolved. V gave up 7 bases and J gave up 4 bases, with 4 bases separating them. This CDR3 comprises 11 residues. In nucleotides, the CDR3 is TGTGCCAGCACCCGCACCGGGGAGCTGTTTTTT. Amino acid sequence: CASTRTGELFF.

This chain connects TRBV6-5 to TRBJ1-1; the D gene is possibly TRBD1 (5 bases). V shed 7 bases and J shed 0 bases, with 12 bases lying between them. The CDR3 runs 14 residues. CDR1 MNHEY and CDR2 SVGAGI come from the germline V gene. CDR3 loop: CASMEGTLNTEAFF. For the CDR3, the DNA is TGTGCCAGCATGGAGGGGACGCTGAACACTGAAGCTTTCTTT.

This chain joins TRBV6-6 and TRBJ2-1; TRBD1 agrees at 7 bases. CDR1 is MNHNY, CDR2 SVGAGI, per germline (reference sequence). The CDR3 totals 16 residues. With V trimmed by 5 bases and J by 0 bases, 7 bases remained unmatched. The CDR3 coding sequence is TGTGCCAGCAGTCGAGGGGGCCCCAGCTCCTACAATGAGCAGTTCTTC. Translating it yields CASSRGGPSSYNEQFF.

This sequence joins TRBV6-1 and TRBJ2-3; 11 nucleotides line up with TRBD2. The trim removed 0 bases at V and 6 bases at J, leaving 5 bases unmatched. Germline V gene data show CDR1 as MNHNS and CDR2 as SASEGT. This CDR3 spans 16 amino acids. The CDR3 coding sequence is TGTGCCAGCAGTGAAGCTAGCGGGGGGGCAACCGATACGCAGTATTTT. Translation: CASSEASGGATDTQYF.

V is TRBV5-1 and J is TRBJ2-3; D may be TRBD1 (6 bases). Trimming cost V 4 bases and J 1 base, with 10 bases left between them. This CDR3 comprises 14 residues. The V gene's germline CDR1 is SGHRS and CDR2 YFSETQ. The CDR3 loop is CASSLGGGTDTQYF. Written as DNA, the CDR3 is TGCGCCAGCAGCCTAGGGGGTGGCACAGATACGCAGTATTTT.

The V call is TRBV6-5, the J call TRBJ2-7; tentative D call: TRBD1 (6 bases). The CDR3 covers 15 residues. Germline V CDR1 and CDR2: MNHEY, SVGAGI. V lost 0 bases, J lost 0 bases, and 9 bases lay in between. The CDR3 nucleotides are TGTGCCAGCAGTTACTCGACAGGACACTCCTACGAGCAGTACTTC. As protein: CASSYSTGHSYEQYF.

This sequence joins TRBV6-5 and TRBJ1-2; TRBD1 matches at 7 bases. CDR1 is MNHEY, CDR2 SVGAGI, per germline. Trimming removed 4 bases from V and 4 bases from J; junction bases left unmatched: 3. CDR3 length: 13 amino acids. The CDR3: CASSLGQFYGYTF. The CDR3 nucleotides read TGTGCCAGCAGTTTGGGACAGTTCTATGGCTACACCTTC.

The chain carries TRBV5-1 and TRBJ1-1; perhaps TRBD1 as D (6 bases). The V end lost 4 bases, the J end lost 1 base, and 23 bases lay between the germline ends. CDR1 SGHRS and CDR2 YFSETQ come from the germline V gene. The CDR3 consists of 18 residues. The CDR3, as DNA: TGCGCCAGCAGCGCACTAAGGGACACCCGCAGAGGGAACACTGAAGCTTTCTTT. Amino acid sequence: CASSALRDTRRGNTEAFF.

V usage is TRBV30 and J usage is TRBJ2-5; weak D call: TRBD1 (6 bases). CDR1 and CDR2 (germline): GTSNPN, SVGIG (reference sequence). The V and J ends lost 2 bases and 5 bases respectively, with 12 bases between them. The CDR3 spans 13 residues. The CDR3 here is CAWSRGNPETQYF. The CDR3 nucleotides are TGTGCCTGGAGTAGGGGGAACCCGGAGACCCAGTACTTC.

The chain links TRBV11-3 to TRBJ1-1; a weak D match, TRBD1 (5 bases). The CDR3 loop spans 13 amino acids. With 3 bases removed from V and 3 bases from J, the gap between germline ends came to 8 bases. Germline CDR1 and CDR2: SGHNT and YENEEA. The chain's CDR3 is CASSFSGYTEAFF. DNA for the CDR3: TGTGCCAGCAGCTTTTCAGGGTACACTGAAGCTTTCTTT.

The chain couples TRBV5-4 to TRBJ2-7; D may be TRBD2 (5 bases). This CDR3 contains 14 residues. The V end lost 0 bases, the J end lost 1 base, and 8 bases lay between the germline ends. Germline V lookup: CDR1 SGHNT, CDR2 YYREEE (reference sequence). CDR3 residues: CASSLDGISYEQYF. CDR3 DNA: TGTGCCAGCAGCTTGGACGGGATTTCCTACGAGCAGTACTTC.

This sequence joins TRBV5-8 and TRBJ1-5, with 7 bases that match TRBD1. The CDR3 is made up of 17 amino acids. V lost 2 bases, J lost 2 bases, and 10 bases stayed unmatched. Germline CDR1 is SGHTS and CDR2 is YDEGEE. The CDR3 region is CASSLGQVDFGNQPQHF. CDR3 bases: TGTGCCAGCAGCTTAGGACAGGTTGACTTCGGCAATCAGCCCCAGCATTTT.

This chain joins TRBV12-3 or TRBV12-4 and TRBJ2-1, with D perhaps TRBD2 (6 bases). The germline V and J ends were trimmed by 6 bases and 3 bases, with 9 bases remaining between them. The CDR3 contains 13 residues. The CDR3 DNA reads as TGTGCCAGCAGGTGGGGGGACTACAATGAGCAGTTCTTC. This codes for CASRWGDYNEQFF.

The chain has TRBV4-2 and TRBJ1-4; a possible D gene is TRBD1 (6 bases). Germline V gene sequence: CDR1 LGHNA, CDR2 YNFKEQ. The CDR3 contains 16 residues. Trimming took off 0 bases at V and 5 bases at J, with 13 bases between the two ends. The CDR3 reads CASSQDVGGLNEKLFF. The CDR3 coding sequence is TGTGCCAGCAGCCAAGATGTGGGGGGGCTCAATGAAAAACTGTTTTTT.

This clone was seen only once. The chain uses TRBV7-3 and TRBJ1-3, with a tentative D call TRBD1 (5 bases). The CDR3 extends over 14 amino acids. V shed 3 bases and J shed 2 bases, with 8 bases lying between them. Per germline, CDR1 SGHTA and CDR2 FQGTGA. CDR3 nucleotide sequence: TGTGCCAGCAGCTTTGCGGGGCCTGGAAACACCATATATTTT. It is translated as CASSFAGPGNTIYF.

The J gene is TRBJ1-5, the V gene TRBV25-1; no clear D. Trimming pared 3 bases from V and 3 bases from J, leaving 9 bases between. Germline CDR1 is MGHDK and CDR2 is SYGVNS. The CDR3 length is 14 residues. The CDR3 sequence: CASSDAGVNQPQHF. The CDR3 coding sequence is TGTGCCAGCAGTGATGCGGGAGTCAATCAGCCCCAGCATTTT.

This chain links TRBV5-1 with TRBJ1-2, with a weak D call TRBD1 (6 bases). Trimming took off 0 bases at V and 0 bases at J, with 12 bases between the two ends. Germline-derived CDR1 and CDR2 are SGHRS and YFSETQ. This CDR3 is 16 amino acids long. CDR3 loop: CASSLVGGATNYGYTF. The CDR3 bases are TGCGCCAGCAGCTTGGTTGGGGGGGCCACTAACTATGGCTACACCTTC.

The rearrangement joins TRBV6-5 to TRBJ2-7; TRBD1 might be the D (6 bases). The germline V gene encodes CDR1 MNHEY and CDR2 SVGAGI. V was shortened by 7 bases and J by 3 bases, with 16 bases between the two germline ends. The CDR3 covers 14 residues. The CDR3 nucleotides read TGTGCCAGCACTGGTTACAGGGTTGGCTACGAGCAGTACTTC. The encoded protein is CASTGYRVGYEQYF.

The J gene is TRBJ2-2, the V gene TRBV6-5; no definite D call. Germline assignment: CDR1 MNHEY and CDR2 SVGAGI. The CDR3 runs to 14 residues. Trimming stripped 0 bases from V and 5 bases from J, with 7 bases between. The CDR3 bases are TGTGCCAGCAGTTACTCGAGAGATACCGGGGAGCTGTTTTTT. This gives the protein CASSYSRDTGELFF.